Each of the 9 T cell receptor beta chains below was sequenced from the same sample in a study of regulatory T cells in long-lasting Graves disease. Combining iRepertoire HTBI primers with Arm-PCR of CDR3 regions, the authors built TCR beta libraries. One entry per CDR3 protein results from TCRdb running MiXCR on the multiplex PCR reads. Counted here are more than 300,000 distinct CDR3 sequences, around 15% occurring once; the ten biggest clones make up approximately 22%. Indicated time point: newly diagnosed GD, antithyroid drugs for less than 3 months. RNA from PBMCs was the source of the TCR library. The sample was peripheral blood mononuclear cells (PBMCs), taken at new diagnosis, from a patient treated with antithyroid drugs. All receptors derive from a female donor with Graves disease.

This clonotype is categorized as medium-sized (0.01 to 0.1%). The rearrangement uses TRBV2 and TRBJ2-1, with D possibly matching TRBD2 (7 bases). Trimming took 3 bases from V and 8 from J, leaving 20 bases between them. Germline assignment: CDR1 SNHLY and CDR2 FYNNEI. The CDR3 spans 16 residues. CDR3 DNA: TGTGCCAGCAGTGATGGAGAGGGGCCGGGGGGCGATGAGCAGTTCTTC. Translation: CASSDGEGPGGDEQFF.

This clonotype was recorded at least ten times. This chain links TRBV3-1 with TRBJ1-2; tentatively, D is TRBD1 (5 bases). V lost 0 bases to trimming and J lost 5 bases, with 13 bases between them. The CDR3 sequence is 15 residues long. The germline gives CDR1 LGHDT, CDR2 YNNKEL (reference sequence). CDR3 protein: CASSQERGSTYGYTF. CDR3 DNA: TGTGCCAGCAGCCAAGAACGGGGGTCTACGTATGGCTACACCTTC.

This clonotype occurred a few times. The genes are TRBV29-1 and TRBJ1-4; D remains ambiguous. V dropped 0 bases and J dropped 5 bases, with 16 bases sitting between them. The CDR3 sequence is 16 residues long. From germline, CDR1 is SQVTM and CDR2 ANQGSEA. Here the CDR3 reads CSVEEGAGGSNEKLFF. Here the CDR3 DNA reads TGCAGCGTTGAAGAAGGAGCGGGAGGTTCGAATGAAAAACTGTTTTTT.

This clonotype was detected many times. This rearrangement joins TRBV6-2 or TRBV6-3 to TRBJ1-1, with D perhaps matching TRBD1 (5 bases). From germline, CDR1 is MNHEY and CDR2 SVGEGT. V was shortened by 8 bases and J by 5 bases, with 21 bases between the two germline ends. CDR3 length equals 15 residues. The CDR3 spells CASFPPGQRKTEAFF. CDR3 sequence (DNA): TGTGCCAGCTTCCCCCCGGGGCAGCGGAAAACTGAAGCTTTCTTT.

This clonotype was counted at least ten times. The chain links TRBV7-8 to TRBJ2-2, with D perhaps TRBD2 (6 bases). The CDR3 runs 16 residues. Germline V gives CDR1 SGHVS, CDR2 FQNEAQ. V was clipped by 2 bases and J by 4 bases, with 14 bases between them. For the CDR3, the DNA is TGTGCCAGCAGCTTAAGCGGCGGGAAGGGCACCGGGGAGCTGTTTTTT. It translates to CASSLSGGKGTGELFF.

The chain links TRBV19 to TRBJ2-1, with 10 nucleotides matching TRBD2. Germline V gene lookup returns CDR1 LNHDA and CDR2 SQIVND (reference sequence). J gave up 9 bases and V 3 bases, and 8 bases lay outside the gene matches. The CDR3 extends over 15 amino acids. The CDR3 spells CASSMWSGRVIEQFF. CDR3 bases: TGTGCCAGTAGTATGTGGAGCGGGAGGGTCATTGAGCAGTTCTTC.

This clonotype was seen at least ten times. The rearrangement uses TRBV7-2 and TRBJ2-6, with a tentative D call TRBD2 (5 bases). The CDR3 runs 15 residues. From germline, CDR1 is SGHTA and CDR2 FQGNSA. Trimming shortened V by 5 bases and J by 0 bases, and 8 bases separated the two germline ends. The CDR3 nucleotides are TGTGCCAGCAGCCGAGGGAGCTCTGGGGCCAACGTCCTGACTTTC. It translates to CASSRGSSGANVLTF.

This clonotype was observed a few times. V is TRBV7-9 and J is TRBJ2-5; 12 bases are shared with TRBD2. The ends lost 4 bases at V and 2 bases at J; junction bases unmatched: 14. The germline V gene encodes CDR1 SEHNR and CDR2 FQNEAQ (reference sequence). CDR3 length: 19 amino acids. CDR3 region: CASSSRLAGAPGLQETQYF. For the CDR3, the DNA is TGTGCCAGCAGCTCCCGACTAGCGGGGGCACCCGGATTACAAGAGACCCAGTACTTC. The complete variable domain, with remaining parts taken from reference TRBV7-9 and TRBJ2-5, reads DTGVSQNPRHKITKRGQNVTFRCDPISEHNRLYWYRQTLGQGPEFLTYFQNEAQLEKSRLLSDRFSAERPKGSFSTLEIQRTEQGDSAMYLCASSSRLAGAPGLQETQYFGPGTRLLVL.

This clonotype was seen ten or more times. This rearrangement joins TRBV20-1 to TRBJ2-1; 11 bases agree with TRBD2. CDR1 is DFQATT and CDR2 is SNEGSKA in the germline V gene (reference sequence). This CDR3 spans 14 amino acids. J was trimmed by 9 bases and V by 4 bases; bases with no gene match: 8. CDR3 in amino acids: CSATTSGIGGEQFF. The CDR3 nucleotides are TGCAGTGCTACGACTAGCGGGATCGGGGGTGAGCAGTTCTTC.